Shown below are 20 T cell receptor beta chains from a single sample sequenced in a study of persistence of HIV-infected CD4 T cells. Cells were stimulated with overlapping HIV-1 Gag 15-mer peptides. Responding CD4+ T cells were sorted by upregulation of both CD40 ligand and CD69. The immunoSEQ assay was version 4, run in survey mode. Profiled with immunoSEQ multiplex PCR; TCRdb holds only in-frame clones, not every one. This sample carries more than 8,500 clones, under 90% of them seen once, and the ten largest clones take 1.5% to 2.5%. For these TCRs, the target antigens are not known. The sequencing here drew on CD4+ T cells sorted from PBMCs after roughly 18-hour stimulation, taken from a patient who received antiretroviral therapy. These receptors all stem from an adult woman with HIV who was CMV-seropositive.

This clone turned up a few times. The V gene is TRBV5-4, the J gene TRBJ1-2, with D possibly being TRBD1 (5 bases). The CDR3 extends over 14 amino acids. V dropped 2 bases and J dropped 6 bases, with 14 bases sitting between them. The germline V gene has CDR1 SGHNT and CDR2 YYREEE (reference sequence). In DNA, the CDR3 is TGTGCCAGCAGCTTAGTCCCCGGGGACCATGGCTACACCTTC. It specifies CASSLVPGDHGYTF.

The CDR3 loop reads CASSPARADEKLFF. In DNA, the CDR3 is TGCGCCAGCAGCCCGGCCCGGGCTGATGAAAAACTGTTTTTT. The chain links TRBV5-1 to TRBJ1-4; no clear D gene. Germline V lookup: CDR1 SGHRS, CDR2 YFSETQ. The V end was cut by 4 bases, the J end by 6 bases, with 13 bases between. The CDR3 has 14 residues.

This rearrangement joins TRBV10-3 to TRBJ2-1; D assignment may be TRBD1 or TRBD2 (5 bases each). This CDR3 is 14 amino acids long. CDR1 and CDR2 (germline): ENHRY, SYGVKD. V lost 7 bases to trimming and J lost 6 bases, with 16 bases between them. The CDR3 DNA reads TGTGCCATCAACGGGGCCCCTAACTCCAATGAGCAGTTCTTC. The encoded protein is CAINGAPNSNEQFF.

CDR3 coding DNA: TGTGCCAGCAGTTGGATAAGGGTCCCGGGGGACGAGCAGTACTTC. Protein sequence: CASSWIRVPGDEQYF. The rearrangement uses TRBV2 and TRBJ2-7; tentative D call: TRBD2 (6 bases). This CDR3 is built from 15 residues. The germline V and J ends were trimmed by 5 bases and 5 bases, with 19 bases remaining between them. CDR1 and CDR2 from the germline V gene are SNHLY and FYNNEI.

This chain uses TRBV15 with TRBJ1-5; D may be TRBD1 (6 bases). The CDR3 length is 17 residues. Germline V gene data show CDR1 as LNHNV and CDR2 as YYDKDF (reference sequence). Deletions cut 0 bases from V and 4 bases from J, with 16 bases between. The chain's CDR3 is CATSRDRGGTRNQPQHF. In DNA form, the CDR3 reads TGTGCCACCAGCAGAGATAGGGGGGGTACCAGAAATCAGCCCCAGCATTTT.

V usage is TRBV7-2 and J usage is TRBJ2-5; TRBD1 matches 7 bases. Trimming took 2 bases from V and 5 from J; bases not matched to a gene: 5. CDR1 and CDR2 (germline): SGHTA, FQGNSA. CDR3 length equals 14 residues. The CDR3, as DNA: TGTGCCAGCAGCTTAAACAGGGGCGGGGAGACCCAGTACTTC. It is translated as CASSLNRGGETQYF.

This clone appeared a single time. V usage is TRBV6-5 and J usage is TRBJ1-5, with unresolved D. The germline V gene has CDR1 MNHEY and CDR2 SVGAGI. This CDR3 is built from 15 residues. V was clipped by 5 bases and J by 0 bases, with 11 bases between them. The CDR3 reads CASSREGNSNQPQHF. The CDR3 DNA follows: TGTGCCAGCAGTCGGGAAGGGAATAGCAATCAGCCCCAGCATTTT.

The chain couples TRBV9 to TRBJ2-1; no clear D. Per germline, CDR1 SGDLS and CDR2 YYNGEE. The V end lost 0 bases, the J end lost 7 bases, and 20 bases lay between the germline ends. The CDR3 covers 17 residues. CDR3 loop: CASSVGTTFFTINEQFF. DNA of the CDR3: TGTGCCAGCAGCGTAGGGACCACTTTCTTTACCATTAATGAGCAGTTCTTC.

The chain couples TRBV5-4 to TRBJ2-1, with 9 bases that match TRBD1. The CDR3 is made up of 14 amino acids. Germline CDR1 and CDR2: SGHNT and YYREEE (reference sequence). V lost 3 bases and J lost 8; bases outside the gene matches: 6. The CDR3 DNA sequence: TGTGCCAGCAGCTGGGGGACAGGGTGGGATGAGCAGTTCTTC. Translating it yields CASSWGTGWDEQFF.

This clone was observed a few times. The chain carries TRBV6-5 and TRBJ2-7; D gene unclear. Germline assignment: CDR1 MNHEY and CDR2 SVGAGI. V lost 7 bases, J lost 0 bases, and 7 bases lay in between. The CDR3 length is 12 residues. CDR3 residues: CASNQPSYEQYF. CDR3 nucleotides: TGTGCCAGCAACCAGCCCTCCTACGAGCAGTACTTC.

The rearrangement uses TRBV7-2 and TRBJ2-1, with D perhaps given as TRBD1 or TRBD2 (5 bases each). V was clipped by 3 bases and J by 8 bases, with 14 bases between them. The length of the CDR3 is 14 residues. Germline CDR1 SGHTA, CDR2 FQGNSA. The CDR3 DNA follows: TGTGCCAGCAGCTTCTTAGGGACCATAGATGAGCAGTTCTTC. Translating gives CASSFLGTIDEQFF.

CDR3 nucleotide sequence: TGTGCCAGCAGCTTAGGCCGGCAGGGGTACGAGCAGTACTTC. Amino acid sequence: CASSLGRQGYEQYF. V usage is TRBV7-9 and J usage is TRBJ2-7; maybe TRBD1 (6 bases). CDR1 is SEHNR, CDR2 FQNEAQ, per germline (reference sequence). V lost 1 base and J 4 bases, leaving 11 bases between the germline ends. This CDR3 comprises 14 residues.

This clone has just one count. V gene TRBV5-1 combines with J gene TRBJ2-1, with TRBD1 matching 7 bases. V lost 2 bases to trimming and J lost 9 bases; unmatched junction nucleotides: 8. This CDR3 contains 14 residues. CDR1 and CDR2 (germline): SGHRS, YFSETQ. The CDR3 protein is CASSFGQVGSEQFF. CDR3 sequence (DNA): TGCGCCAGCAGCTTCGGACAGGTTGGGAGTGAGCAGTTCTTC.

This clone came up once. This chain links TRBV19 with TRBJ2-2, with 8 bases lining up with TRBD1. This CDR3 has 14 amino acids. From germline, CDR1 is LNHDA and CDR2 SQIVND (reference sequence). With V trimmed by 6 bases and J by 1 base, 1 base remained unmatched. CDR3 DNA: TGTGCCAGTAGCGACAGGGGGAACACCGGGGAGCTGTTTTTT. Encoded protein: CASSDRGNTGELFF.

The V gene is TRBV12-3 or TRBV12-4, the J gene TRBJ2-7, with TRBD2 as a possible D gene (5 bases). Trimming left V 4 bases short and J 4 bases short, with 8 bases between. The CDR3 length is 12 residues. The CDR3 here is CASSSGGYEQYF. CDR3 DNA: TGTGCCAGCAGTTCCGGCGGGTACGAGCAGTACTTC.

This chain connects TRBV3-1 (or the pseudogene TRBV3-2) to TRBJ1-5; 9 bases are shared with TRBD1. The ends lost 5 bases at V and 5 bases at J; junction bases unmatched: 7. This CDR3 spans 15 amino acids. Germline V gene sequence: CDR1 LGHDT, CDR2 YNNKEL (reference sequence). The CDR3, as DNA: TGTGCCAGCAGCAAGGGACAGGGAGGGTATCAGCCCCAGCATTTT. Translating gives CASSKGQGGYQPQHF.

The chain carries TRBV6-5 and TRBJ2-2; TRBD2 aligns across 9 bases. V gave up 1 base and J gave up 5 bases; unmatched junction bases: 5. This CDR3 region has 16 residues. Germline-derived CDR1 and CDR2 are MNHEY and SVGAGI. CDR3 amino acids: CASSYWGLAKTGELFF. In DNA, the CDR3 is TGTGCCAGCAGTTACTGGGGACTAGCTAAAACCGGGGAGCTGTTTTTT.

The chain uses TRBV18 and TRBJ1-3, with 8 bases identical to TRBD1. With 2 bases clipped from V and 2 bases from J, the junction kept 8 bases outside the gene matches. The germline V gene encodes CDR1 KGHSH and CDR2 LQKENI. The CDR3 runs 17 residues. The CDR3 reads CASSPSTGEGTGNTIYF. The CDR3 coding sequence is TGTGCCAGCTCACCATCGACAGGGGAGGGAACTGGAAACACCATATATTTT.

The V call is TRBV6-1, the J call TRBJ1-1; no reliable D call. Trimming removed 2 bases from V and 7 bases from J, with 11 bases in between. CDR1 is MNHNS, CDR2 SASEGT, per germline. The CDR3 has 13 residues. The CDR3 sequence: CASSEPSGIEAFF. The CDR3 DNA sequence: TGTGCCAGCAGTGAACCGTCGGGTATTGAAGCTTTCTTT.

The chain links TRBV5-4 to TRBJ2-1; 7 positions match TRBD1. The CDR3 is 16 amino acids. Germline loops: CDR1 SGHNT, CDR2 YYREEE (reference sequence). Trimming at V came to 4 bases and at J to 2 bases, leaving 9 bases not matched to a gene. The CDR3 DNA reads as TGTGCCAGCAGCCCCCCGAGACAGGGACCCTACAATGAGCAGTTCTTC. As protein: CASSPPRQGPYNEQFF.